This entry is about one TCR beta chain. Its antigen is not identified. Through a sample-barcoded 5' primer and a J-beta primer mix, a second PCR was run for roughly 7 to 12 cycles. TCRdb fed the 5' RACE reads into MiXCR, producing one record per CDR3 protein. This sample has around 2 million distinct CDR3 sequences, with about two fifths found just once. The data originate from a study of blood T cells in healthy people across ages. General observations from the study: Any conclusive comparison of naive versus antigen-experienced cells was prevented by using unsorted PBMCs. It was not known whether donors were CMV positive (a possible confounder of expanded clonotype changes). It was held that diversity estimates obtained from one million T cells represented underestimates. Donors of long life had a larger count of naive CD4+ cells and greater diversity than aged donors.

The specimen was blood. The TCR was taken from a human donor in good health.

The CDR3 protein is CSAREGSGVQETQYF. The CDR3 DNA follows: TGCAGTGCTAGAGAGGGTAGCGGGGTACAAGAGACCCAGTACTTC. The rearrangement links TRBV20-1 to TRBJ2-5; TRBD2 aligns across 8 bases. Trimming at V came to 0 bases and at J to 2 bases, leaving 5 bases not matched to a gene. The CDR3 extends over 15 amino acids. Germline CDR1 DFQATT, CDR2 SNEGSKA (reference sequence).